One sample yielded the 20 T cell receptor beta chains listed below, sequenced in a study of blood T cell repertoires in COVID-19. Clones were read by immunoSEQ multiplex PCR, and TCRdb kept only the in-frame ones, dropping some. The sample lists 87,000 or so clones; over 80% were seen once. Source material: peripheral blood. The receptors stem from a man older than 75 with acute or convalescent COVID-19.

The chain is built from TRBV28 and TRBJ2-5, with TRBD1 matching 7 bases. CDR3 length: 14 amino acids. The junction had 7 bases not matched to a gene; V was cut back by 7 bases and J by 2 bases. In germline, CDR1 is MDHEN, CDR2 SYDVKM. The CDR3 sequence is CASTPTGLQETQYF. CDR3 nucleotides: TGTGCCAGCACGCCGACAGGGTTACAAGAGACCCAGTACTTC.

The chain has TRBV4-1 and TRBJ2-3, with D possibly TRBD2 on 6 matching bases. The ends were cut back, 0 bases at V and 1 base at J, with 14 bases in the middle. This CDR3 comprises 17 residues. Germline V CDR1 and CDR2: MGHRA, YSYEKL. The CDR3 nucleotides are TGCGCCAGCAGCCAAGACGGCCGCGGGGTCGGCACAGATACGCAGTATTTT. Protein product: CASSQDGRGVGTDTQYF.

This clone was detected a few times. This rearrangement joins TRBV3-1 (or the pseudogene TRBV3-2) to TRBJ2-7, with D unclear. The germline gives CDR1 LGHDT, CDR2 YNNKEL (reference sequence). The CDR3 is 12 residues long. With 1 base removed from V and 7 bases from J, the gap between germline ends came to 8 bases. The CDR3 loop reads CASSQGAGEQYF. CDR3 bases: TGTGCCAGCAGCCAAGGGGCAGGAGAGCAGTACTTC.

The V call is TRBV6-6, the J call TRBJ1-1; TRBD1 matches 7 bases. Losses at the gene ends were 5 bases for V and 5 bases for J; bases not matched to a gene: 8. This CDR3 has 14 residues. Germline lookup yields CDR1 MNHNY and CDR2 SVGAGI (reference sequence). CDR3 bases: TGTGCCAGCAGTAAACAGGGGTCGGGGACTGAAGCTTTCTTT. Translated: CASSKQGSGTEAFF.

This chain connects TRBV30 to TRBJ2-7, with 7 positions matching TRBD2. The CDR3 totals 14 residues. V was pared by 4 bases and J by 3 bases, with 9 bases of the junction left unmatched. Germline assignment: CDR1 GTSNPN and CDR2 SVGIG (reference sequence). CDR3 sequence (DNA): TGTGCCTGGACCGTCGGGGGGTCGGGCTACGAGCAGTACTTC. This gives the protein CAWTVGGSGYEQYF.

A single count supports this clone. The V call is TRBV4-1, the J call TRBJ2-7, with 11 bases lining up with TRBD2. This CDR3 is 17 amino acids long. Germline values: CDR1 MGHRA, CDR2 YSYEKL. J was trimmed by 6 bases and V by 4 bases; bases with no gene match: 14. This CDR3 is CASSRTEGLAAGGEQYF. The CDR3 nucleotides read TGCGCCAGCAGCCGCACAGAGGGACTAGCGGCTGGGGGCGAGCAGTACTTC.

CDR3 DNA: TGTGCCAGCAGTTTTGGAGCTAACTATGGCTACACCTTC. It yields the protein CASSFGANYGYTF. The rearrangement links TRBV28 to TRBJ1-2; the D is unclear. The germline CDR1 and CDR2 sequences are MDHEN and SYDVKM. V was cut by 3 bases and J by 0 bases, with 5 bases left in between. This CDR3 spans 13 amino acids.

J is TRBJ2-2 and V is TRBV10-1; D not certain. The CDR3 totals 14 residues. Trimming took off 0 bases at V and 7 bases at J, with 9 bases between the two ends. Germline V gene sequence: CDR1 WNHNN, CDR2 SYGVQD (reference sequence). The CDR3 is CASSESVNYGELFF. The DNA of the CDR3 is TGCGCCAGCAGTGAGTCGGTAAACTACGGGGAGCTGTTTTTT.

The table lists this clone with a count of one. J is TRBJ1-1 and V is TRBV7-3; 7 bases fit TRBD1. The CDR3 totals 14 residues. Germline CDR1 SGHTA, CDR2 FQGTGA. V lost 2 bases, J lost 5 bases, and 5 bases stayed unmatched. The CDR3 spells CASSLDRVGTEAFF. DNA for the CDR3: TGTGCCAGCAGCTTAGACAGGGTCGGTACTGAAGCTTTCTTT.

The chain employs TRBV5-1 and TRBJ1-2; 7 bases align to TRBD1. Germline CDR1 and CDR2: SGHRS and YFSETQ. V dropped 1 base and J dropped 5; count of bases not matched to a gene: 5. The CDR3 consists of 14 residues. The CDR3 nucleotides are TGCGCCAGCAGCTTGTCGGAGGGGGCATATGGCTACACCTTC. It is translated as CASSLSEGAYGYTF.

This sequence joins TRBV5-1 and TRBJ2-7; 10 bases align to TRBD1. V lost 4 bases to trimming and J lost 5 bases; unmatched junction nucleotides: 3. Germline loops: CDR1 SGHRS, CDR2 YFSETQ. This CDR3 is 13 amino acids long. In nucleotides, the CDR3 is TGCGCCAGCAGCAGGGACAGGGGCCACGAGCAGTACTTC. Translation: CASSRDRGHEQYF.

The table lists this clone with a few counts. The chain has TRBV2 and TRBJ2-6; possible D gene TRBD1, 5 bases. Germline V gene data show CDR1 as SNHLY and CDR2 as FYNNEI. Trimming stripped 6 bases from V and 2 bases from J, with 8 bases between. This CDR3 spans 14 amino acids. Here the CDR3 reads CASRMTAGANVLTF. DNA for the CDR3: TGTGCCAGCAGGATGACAGCTGGGGCCAACGTCCTGACTTTC. The whole variable domain, remainder taken from reference TRBV2 and TRBJ2-6, is EPEVTQTPSHQVTQMGQEVILRCVPISNHLYFYWYRQILGQKVEFLVSFYNNEISEKSEIFDDQFSVERPDGSNFTLKIRSTKLEDSAMYFCASRMTAGANVLTFGAGSRLTVL.

The chain recombines TRBV6-2 or TRBV6-3 with TRBJ1-1, with D maybe TRBD1 (5 bases). CDR1 and CDR2 (germline): MNHEY, SVGEGT. Trimming left V 2 bases short and J 1 base short, with 11 bases between. The CDR3 has 15 residues. The CDR3 DNA reads TGTGCCAGCAGTTACGCCGCGGGGGGGAACACTGAAGCTTTCTTT. It is translated as CASSYAAGGNTEAFF.

This rearrangement joins TRBV2 to TRBJ1-5; 9 bases fit TRBD1. Germline V CDR1 and CDR2: SNHLY, FYNNEI. V lost 7 bases to trimming and J lost 4 bases; unmatched junction nucleotides: 5. The CDR3 spans 14 residues. The CDR3: CASKGQGSNQPQHF. CDR3 nucleotides: TGTGCCAGCAAGGGACAGGGATCAAATCAGCCCCAGCATTTT.

The gene calls are TRBV6-5 and TRBJ2-7; D unresolved. Germline V CDR1 and CDR2: MNHEY, SVGAGI. The CDR3 length is 13 residues. The V and J ends lost 7 bases and 5 bases respectively, with 15 bases between them. In nucleotides, the CDR3 is TGTGCCAGCAAGAGTTACGTGTATAACGAGCAGTACTTC. It is translated as CASKSYVYNEQYF.

The gene calls are TRBV25-1 and TRBJ1-4; unclear D gene. This CDR3 has 13 residues. CDR1 MGHDK and CDR2 SYGVNS come from the germline V gene. V dropped 6 bases and J dropped 4 bases, with 9 bases sitting between them. The CDR3 loop is CASSRGYNEKLFF. The CDR3 DNA sequence: TGTGCCAGCAGCAGAGGGTATAATGAAAAACTGTTTTTT.

The genes are TRBV7-3 and TRBJ2-7, with 14 bases aligning to TRBD2. CDR1 and CDR2 from the germline V gene are SGHTA and FQGTGA. The CDR3 is made up of 18 amino acids. J gave up 2 bases and V 2 bases, and 8 bases lay outside the gene matches. Here the CDR3 reads CASSLGTSGSTWAYEQYF. The CDR3 nucleotides are TGTGCCAGCAGCTTAGGGACTAGCGGGAGTACTTGGGCCTACGAGCAGTACTTC.

The rearrangement joins TRBV19 to TRBJ2-7; 8 nucleotides match TRBD1. V trimming: 5 bases; J trimming: 6 bases; junction bases outside the gene matches: 6. CDR1 LNHDA and CDR2 SQIVND come from the germline V gene (reference sequence). There are 13 residues in the CDR3. The CDR3 reads CASSLTGGLEQYF. The DNA for the CDR3 is TGTGCCAGTAGTTTAACAGGGGGGCTCGAGCAGTACTTC.

Points on this clone: Other DNA variants within this sample encode the same CDR3. This chain uses TRBV12-3 or TRBV12-4 with TRBJ1-1; D gene uncertain. The CDR3 spans 13 residues. The V and J ends lost 1 base and 1 base respectively, with 4 bases between them. This CDR3 is CASSLGANTEAFF. For the CDR3, the DNA is TGTGCCAGCAGTTTAGGGGCGAACACTGAAGCTTTCTTT.

The chain recombines TRBV30 with TRBJ1-1; 9 bases agree with TRBD1. Germline V gene data show CDR1 as GTSNPN and CDR2 as SVGIG (reference sequence). V was clipped by 0 bases and J by 1 base; unmatched bases: 3. The CDR3 has 15 residues. CDR3 in DNA: TGTGCCTGGAGTGTATTGGGACAGGGGAACACTGAAGCTTTCTTT. Translating gives CAWSVLGQGNTEAFF.